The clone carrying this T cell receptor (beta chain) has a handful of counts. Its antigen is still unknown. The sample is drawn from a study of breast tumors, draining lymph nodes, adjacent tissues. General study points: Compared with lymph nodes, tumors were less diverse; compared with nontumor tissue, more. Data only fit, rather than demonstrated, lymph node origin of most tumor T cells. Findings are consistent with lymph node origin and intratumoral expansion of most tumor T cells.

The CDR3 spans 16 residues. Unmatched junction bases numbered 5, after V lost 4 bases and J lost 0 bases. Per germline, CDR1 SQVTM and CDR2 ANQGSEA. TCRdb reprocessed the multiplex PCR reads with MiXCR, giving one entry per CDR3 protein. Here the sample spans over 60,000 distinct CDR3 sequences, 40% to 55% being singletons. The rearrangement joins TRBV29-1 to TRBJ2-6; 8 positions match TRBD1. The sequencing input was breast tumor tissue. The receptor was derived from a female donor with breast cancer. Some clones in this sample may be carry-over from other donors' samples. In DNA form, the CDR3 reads TGCAGCGTTGGGACAGGGAAGAGCTCTGGGGCCAACGTCCTGACTTTC. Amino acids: CSVGTGKSSGANVLTF.